These 25 T cell receptor beta chains were sequenced from one sample in a study of blood T cell repertoires in COVID-19. TCRdb's table, derived via immunoSEQ multiplex PCR, lists solely in-frame clones and lacks some. In the table there are 27,000 or so clones, 85% to 90% of which are singletons. Sequencing was performed on peripheral blood. These receptors all stem from a man aged 70 or older with active COVID-19.

The chain joins TRBV19 to TRBJ1-2; D is perhaps TRBD1 (5 bases). The length of the CDR3 is 15 residues. Germline CDR1 and CDR2: LNHDA and SQIVND (reference sequence). Trimming shortened V by 4 bases and J by 1 base, and 13 bases separated the two germline ends. CDR3 sequence (DNA): TGTGCCAGTAGTACCCGTGGAGGGGTTAACTATGGCTACACCTTC. As protein: CASSTRGGVNYGYTF.

The rearrangement joins TRBV28 to TRBJ1-1, with D perhaps TRBD1 (5 bases). The V gene lost 3 bases and the J gene lost 4 bases, with 9 bases spanning the gap. CDR3 length: 13 residues. CDR1 is MDHEN and CDR2 is SYDVKM in the germline V gene. The chain's CDR3 is CASSLGGGTEAFF. DNA for the CDR3: TGTGCCAGCAGTTTGGGGGGAGGCACTGAAGCTTTCTTT.

V usage is TRBV15 and J usage is TRBJ2-1; possible D gene TRBD1, 6 bases. From germline, CDR1 is LNHNV and CDR2 YYDKDF (reference sequence). The V end lost 8 bases, the J end lost 4 bases, and 15 bases lay between the germline ends. The CDR3 runs 14 residues. The CDR3 DNA reads as TGTGCCACCCGACAGGATACCGTTTACAATGAGCAGTTCTTC. Its protein product is CATRQDTVYNEQFF. Complete variable domain (other parts from reference TRBV15 and TRBJ2-1): DAMVIQNPRYQVTQFGKPVTLSCSQTLNHNVMYWYQQKSSQAPKLLFHYYDKDFNNEADTPDNFQSRRPNTSFCFLDIRSPGLGDTAMYLCATRQDTVYNEQFFGPGTRLTVL.

V and J are TRBV24-1 and TRBJ1-6, with 8 positions matching TRBD1. Germline CDR1 is KGHDR and CDR2 is SFDVKD. The length of the CDR3 is 23 residues. After removal of 2 bases from V and 0 bases from J, the junction contained 20 bases not matched to a gene. The CDR3 here is CATSDSTHKHMTGESSYNSPLHF. The CDR3 DNA sequence: TGTGCCACCAGTGATTCCACGCACAAACATATGACAGGGGAGAGCTCCTATAATTCACCCCTCCACTTT.

The chain uses TRBV28 and TRBJ2-1; D perhaps matches TRBD2 (6 bases). This CDR3 has 15 amino acids. Trimming pared 7 bases from V and 7 bases from J, leaving 20 bases between. The germline V gene encodes CDR1 MDHEN and CDR2 SYDVKM. CDR3 amino acids: CASTVGGVRGNEQFF. The CDR3 coding sequence is TGTGCCAGCACCGTCGGCGGGGTACGGGGGAATGAGCAGTTCTTC.

This chain links TRBV14 with TRBJ1-6; D might be TRBD1 (5 bases). Trimming cost V 6 bases and J 0 bases, with 9 bases left between them. CDR1 and CDR2 (germline): SGHDN, FVKESK. The CDR3 loop spans 15 amino acids. The CDR3 region is CASRPTDSYNSPLHF. The CDR3 region has the DNA TGTGCCAGCAGACCGACAGACTCCTATAATTCACCCCTCCACTTT.

The V gene is TRBV6-2 or TRBV6-3, the J gene TRBJ2-1, with 9 bases matching TRBD2. The CDR3 is made up of 15 amino acids. Germline lookup yields CDR1 MNHEY and CDR2 SVGEGT. With 4 bases clipped from V and 8 bases from J, the junction kept 9 bases outside the gene matches. The CDR3 region has the DNA TGTGCCAGCAGTTCCCCGGGACTAGCCTTCCATGAGCAGTTCTTC. As protein: CASSSPGLAFHEQFF.

This clone was recorded once. The genes are TRBV4-3 and TRBJ2-7; D is uncertain. The germline V gene encodes CDR1 LGHNA and CDR2 YSLEER. This CDR3 is built from 15 residues. Trimming shortened V by 3 bases and J by 3 bases, and 15 bases separated the two germline ends. The DNA for the CDR3 is TGCGCCAGCAGCCAGGCATCTGGGCTTGTCTACGAGCAGTACTTC. Translating it yields CASSQASGLVYEQYF.

CDR3 DNA sequence: TGCAGCGTTCGCGAGGGTGGACAGATCGTGGGGTACTTC. Translating gives CSVREGGQIVGYF. The rearrangement uses TRBV29-1 and TRBJ2-5, with D possibly matching TRBD1 (6 bases). Germline V gene lookup returns CDR1 SQVTM and CDR2 ANQGSEA. V lost 5 bases, J lost 13 bases, and 23 bases lay in between. The CDR3 consists of 13 residues.

The chain uses TRBV7-9 and TRBJ2-2; no definite D call. CDR3 length equals 16 residues. Germline lookup yields CDR1 SEHNR and CDR2 FQNEAQ (reference sequence). Trimming removed 1 base from V and 0 bases from J, with 9 bases in between. The CDR3 protein is CASSLDIHSNTGELFF. The CDR3 DNA reads as TGTGCCAGCAGCTTAGATATCCACTCGAACACCGGGGAGCTGTTTTTT. Based on the CDR3 plus reference TRBV7-9 and TRBJ2-2, the full variable domain is DTGVSQNPRHKITKRGQNVTFRCDPISEHNRLYWYRQTLGQGPEFLTYFQNEAQLEKSRLLSDRFSAERPKGSFSTLEIQRTEQGDSAMYLCASSLDIHSNTGELFFGEGSRLTVL.

This clone was detected only once. The CDR3, as DNA: TGTGCCAGCCGCGTCGGTTTGAACACTGAAGCTTTCTTT. Its translation: CASRVGLNTEAFF. The chain carries TRBV12-3 or TRBV12-4 and TRBJ1-1; D gene unclear. The V and J ends lost 8 bases and 0 bases respectively, with 10 bases between them. CDR3 size: 13 residues.

This clone was found once. CDR3 sequence (DNA): TGTGCCAGTACCACCTCGGGGGGCGGCAATCAGCCCCAGCATTTT. This gives the protein CASTTSGGGNQPQHF. The V call is TRBV19, the J call TRBJ1-5; D might be TRBD1 (6 bases). The V end was cut by 7 bases, the J end by 2 bases, with 15 bases between. The CDR3 contains 15 residues. In germline, CDR1 is LNHDA, CDR2 SQIVND (reference sequence). Filled out from reference TRBV19 and TRBJ1-5, the complete variable domain reads DGGITQSPKYLFRKEGQNVTLSCEQNLNHDAMYWYRQDPGQGLRLIYYSQIVNDFQKGDIAEGYSVSREKKESFPLTVTSAQKNPTAFYLCASTTSGGGNQPQHFGDGTRLSIL.

The genes are TRBV5-1 and TRBJ2-1, with 12 bases lining up with TRBD2. This CDR3 region has 20 residues. The germline gives CDR1 SGHRS, CDR2 YFSETQ. The V and J ends lost 2 bases and 4 bases, in that order; junction bases with no gene match: 16. As DNA, the CDR3 is TGCGCCAGCAGCTTACCTCAGGAGCTTGGACTAGCGGGGAGTTACAATGAGCAGTTCTTC. Its protein is CASSLPQELGLAGSYNEQFF.

The chain links TRBV6-2 or TRBV6-3 to TRBJ2-2, with D possibly being TRBD1 (5 bases). The germline V gene encodes CDR1 MNHEY and CDR2 SVGEGT. The CDR3 runs to 13 residues. V shed 0 bases and J shed 6 bases, with 5 bases lying between them. The CDR3 loop is CASSYSRAGELFF. The CDR3 coding sequence is TGTGCCAGCAGTTACTCCAGGGCCGGGGAGCTGTTTTTT.

The chain employs TRBV28 and TRBJ2-1; TRBD1 agrees at 8 bases. This CDR3 has 16 residues. V was clipped by 5 bases and J by 5 bases; unmatched bases: 11. CDR1 and CDR2 (germline): MDHEN, SYDVKM. For the CDR3, the DNA is TGTGCCAGCAGTCCGGCGGCAGGGGGCCGGAACAATGAGCAGTTCTTC. Its translation is CASSPAAGGRNNEQFF.

A single count supports this clone. The chain recombines TRBV3-1 (or the pseudogene TRBV3-2) with TRBJ1-1, with a possible D match to TRBD1 (6 bases). V was pared by 3 bases and J by 1 base, with 6 bases between. This CDR3 comprises 13 residues. Germline V CDR1 and CDR2: LGHDT, YNNKEL (reference sequence). Here the CDR3 reads CASSQGANTEAFF. CDR3 sequence (DNA): TGTGCCAGCAGCCAGGGGGCGAACACTGAAGCTTTCTTT.

This chain uses TRBV28 with TRBJ1-4; D might be TRBD1 (6 bases). V was clipped by 5 bases and J by 4 bases, with 14 bases between them. Germline CDR1 is MDHEN and CDR2 is SYDVKM. This CDR3 has 15 residues. In DNA form, the CDR3 reads TGTGCCAGCAGTCCCTCGACAGGTTATAATGAAAAACTGTTTTTT. Translating it yields CASSPSTGYNEKLFF. Looking up the rest from reference TRBV28 and TRBJ1-4 gives the full variable domain: DVKVTQSSRYLVKRTGEKVFLECVQDMDHENMFWYRQDPGLGLRLIYFSYDVKMKEKGDIPEGYSVSREKKERFSLILESASTNQTSMYLCASSPSTGYNEKLFFGSGTQLSVL.

The rearrangement links TRBV18 to TRBJ1-5; 7 bases match TRBD1. V lost 2 bases, J lost 0 bases, and 4 bases stayed unmatched. Germline V CDR1 and CDR2: KGHSH, LQKENI. The CDR3 runs to 16 residues. The CDR3 region is CASSPNRQGSNQPQHF. The CDR3 DNA is TGTGCCAGCTCACCAAATCGACAGGGTAGCAATCAGCCCCAGCATTTT.

The chain uses TRBV5-5 and TRBJ1-1; D is perhaps TRBD1 (6 bases). The CDR3 is 14 residues long. V shed 4 bases and J shed 5 bases, with 15 bases lying between them. Germline values: CDR1 SGHKS, CDR2 YYEKEE (reference sequence). The CDR3 nucleotides read TGTGCCAGCAGCCTACAGGGTTTTGGTACTGAAGCTTTCTTT. This encodes CASSLQGFGTEAFF.

The gene calls are TRBV7-8 and TRBJ1-2; TRBD1 might be the D (6 bases). V shed 3 bases and J shed 8 bases, with 19 bases lying between them. Germline assignment: CDR1 SGHVS and CDR2 FQNEAQ. This CDR3 has 15 amino acids. The CDR3 loop reads CASSLAGQSFGGYTF. The CDR3 bases are TGTGCCAGCAGCTTGGCTGGACAGAGTTTCGGGGGCTACACCTTC.

This clone was observed a few times. The chain carries TRBV7-2 and TRBJ1-6, with TRBD1 matching over 8 bases. The CDR3 loop spans 15 amino acids. The trim removed 5 bases at V and 7 bases at J, leaving 7 bases unmatched. Germline-derived CDR1 and CDR2 are SGHTA and FQGNSA. The CDR3, as DNA: TGTGCCAGCAGCGGAAGGACAGGGCAAAATTCACCCCTCCACTTT. It codes for CASSGRTGQNSPLHF.

This chain connects TRBV28 to TRBJ1-5; no clear D. Germline CDR1 reads MDHEN; CDR2 reads SYDVKM. Trimming removed 6 bases from V and 6 bases from J, with 9 bases in between. The length of the CDR3 is 12 residues. CDR3 DNA sequence: TGTGCCAGCAGCCGCGGGTCTCAGCCCCAGCATTTT. This encodes CASSRGSQPQHF.

The chain is built from TRBV5-4 and TRBJ2-7; tentatively, D is TRBD1 (6 bases). This CDR3 has 12 amino acids. Germline V CDR1 and CDR2: SGHNT, YYREEE (reference sequence). The V and J ends lost 2 bases and 4 bases respectively, with 7 bases between them. The CDR3 spells CASSFQGYEQYF. The CDR3 bases are TGTGCCAGCAGCTTCCAGGGGTACGAGCAGTACTTC.

J is TRBJ2-7 and V is TRBV2, with TRBD1 matching 8 bases. V gave up 6 bases and J gave up 3 bases; unmatched junction bases: 7. In germline, CDR1 is SNHLY, CDR2 FYNNEI. The CDR3 has 14 residues. In DNA, the CDR3 is TGTGCCAGCAGCCACGGGACAGGAGGCTACGAGCAGTACTTC. This translates into CASSHGTGGYEQYF.

The rearrangement joins TRBV7-9 to TRBJ2-3, with 7 bases aligning to TRBD1. Trimming took 1 base from V and 2 from J; bases not matched to a gene: 6. Germline assignment: CDR1 SEHNR and CDR2 FQNEAQ (reference sequence). This CDR3 comprises 16 residues. The CDR3 reads CASSLGIGQATDTQYF. CDR3 bases: TGTGCCAGCAGCTTAGGAATCGGACAGGCCACAGATACGCAGTATTTT.